The 8 T cell receptor beta chains listed next were all sequenced from one sample in a study of blood T cell repertoires in COVID-19. Sequenced by immunoSEQ multiplex PCR; TCRdb stores in-frame clones only, minus some. Among around 150,000 clones listed, 84% were seen once. The sample consisted of PBMCs or T cells enriched from blood (not recorded which). Every receptor here comes from a man aged 50-59 years who had recovered from COVID-19.

In its sample, this clone was seen a few times. The V gene is TRBV3-1 (or the pseudogene TRBV3-2), the J gene TRBJ1-6; D not resolved. Germline CDR1 and CDR2: LGHDT and YNNKEL (reference sequence). V gave up 4 bases and J gave up 3 bases, with 13 bases separating them. This CDR3 has 16 amino acids. CDR3 protein: CASSLHSSLYNSPLHF. The CDR3 DNA sequence: TGTGCCAGCAGCCTCCATAGTAGCCTCTATAATTCACCCCTCCACTTT.

This clone turned up a few times. The same CDR3 arises from other DNA sequences in this sample as well. CDR3 nucleotide sequence: TGCAGCGTTGGACAGGGGAGCACCGGGGAGCTGTTTTTT. Translating it yields CSVGQGSTGELFF. The chain recombines TRBV29-1 with TRBJ2-2; 8 bases agree with TRBD1. V gave up 4 bases and J gave up 4 bases; unmatched junction bases: 2. The CDR3 has 13 residues. The germline CDR1 and CDR2 sequences are SQVTM and ANQGSEA.

V is TRBV3-1 (or the pseudogene TRBV3-2) and J is TRBJ1-2; D uncertain. Germline V gives CDR1 LGHDT, CDR2 YNNKEL (reference sequence). CDR3 length: 13 residues. V shed 3 bases and J shed 2 bases, with 7 bases lying between them. In DNA, the CDR3 is TGTGCCAGCAGCCAGGAGGGAAACTATGGCTACACCTTC. Protein: CASSQEGNYGYTF.

This clone was counted a single time. The chain couples TRBV5-6 to TRBJ2-7, with 12 bases aligning to TRBD1. This CDR3 has 15 amino acids. CDR1 and CDR2 from the germline V gene are SGHDT and YYEEEE. J lost 2 bases, V lost 3 bases, and 3 bases had no gene match. The CDR3 DNA reads as TGTGCCAGCAGCTACGGGACAGGGGGCCCCTACGAGCAGTACTTC. It is translated as CASSYGTGGPYEQYF. Looking up the rest from reference TRBV5-6 and TRBJ2-7 gives the full variable domain: DAGVTQSPTHLIKTRGQQVTLRCSPKSGHDTVSWYQQALGQGPQFIFQYYEEEERQRGNFPDRFSGHQFPNYSSELNVNALLLGDSALYLCASSYGTGGPYEQYFGPGTRLTVT.

The J gene is TRBJ1-1, the V gene TRBV14; TRBD1 agrees at 7 bases. The CDR3 consists of 14 residues. The V and J ends lost 4 bases and 7 bases, in that order; junction bases with no gene match: 9. Germline V gene data show CDR1 as SGHDN and CDR2 as FVKESK. The CDR3 DNA is TGTGCCAGCAGCCTATTCTTAGGGGGCGATGAAGCTTTCTTT. It encodes CASSLFLGGDEAFF.

In DNA form, the CDR3 reads TGTGCCAGCAGATCGACAGGGGGAGGTGGCTACACCTTC. It encodes CASRSTGGGGYTF. The chain combines TRBV12-3 or TRBV12-4 with TRBJ1-2; 9 bases are a match to TRBD1. J gave up 7 bases and V 6 bases, and 6 bases lay outside the gene matches. The CDR3 is 13 amino acids.

The V and J genes are TRBV9 and TRBJ1-3; D is possibly TRBD1 (6 bases). The germline gives CDR1 SGDLS, CDR2 YYNGEE. The V end lost 3 bases, the J end lost 4 bases, and 8 bases lay between the germline ends. CDR3 length: 13 amino acids. The CDR3 loop reads CASSAGQGNTIYF. In nucleotides, the CDR3 is TGTGCCAGCAGCGCCGGACAGGGAAACACCATATATTTT.

CDR3 loop: CASQYSNQPQHF. The DNA for the CDR3 is TGTGCCAGCCAGTATAGCAATCAGCCCCAGCATTTT. The V gene is TRBV25-1, the J gene TRBJ1-5; D not certain. There are 12 residues in the CDR3. Germline V CDR1 and CDR2: MGHDK, SYGVNS. V lost 8 bases and J 0 bases, leaving 5 bases between the germline ends.